This passage covers 10 T cell receptor beta chains from one sample sequenced in a study of T cells in Graves' hyperthyroidism and ophthalmopathy. Amplified TCR beta CDR3 regions derived from RNA transcripts. First-round RT-PCR with HTBI primers amplified the TCR CDR3 region. TCRdb reprocessed the multiplex PCR reads via MiXCR and lists one record per CDR3 protein. The sample holds a few hundred thousand distinct CDR3 sequences, roughly 14% seen once. The sample taken for sequencing was blood. The receptors were sampled from a woman in her twenties or thirties with Graves' ophthalmopathy.

J is TRBJ2-2 and V is TRBV24-1; no firm D call. This CDR3 has 12 amino acids. Looked up from germline, CDR1 is KGHDR and CDR2 is SFDVKD. The germline V and J ends were trimmed by 4 bases and 5 bases, with 4 bases remaining between them. The CDR3 here is CATSEGTGELFF. The CDR3, as DNA: TGTGCCACCAGTGAGGGAACCGGGGAGCTGTTTTTT.

This clonotype was found many times. This chain links TRBV3-1 with TRBJ1-2; no firm D call. The germline V gene has CDR1 LGHDT and CDR2 YNNKEL (reference sequence). V dropped 7 bases and J dropped 8 bases, with 17 bases sitting between them. This CDR3 region has 13 residues. The CDR3 here is CASTPPGFGGYTF. DNA for the CDR3: TGTGCCAGCACCCCGCCGGGTTTTGGCGGCTACACCTTC. The whole variable domain, filled in from reference TRBV3-1 and TRBJ1-2, reads DTAVSQTPKYLVTQMGNDKSIKCEQNLGHDTMYWYKQDSKKFLKIMFSYNNKELIINETVPNRFSPKSPDKAHLNLHINSLELGDSAVYFCASTPPGFGGYTFGSGTRLTVV.

This clonotype was found many times. J is TRBJ2-1 and V is TRBV7-3; D not certain. Germline V lookup: CDR1 SGHTA, CDR2 FQGTGA. The CDR3 is 17 amino acids. Trimming removed 2 bases at V and 7 bases at J, with 21 bases between. The CDR3 region has the DNA TGTGCCAGCAGCTTACTCGGAACCATGAAGCTGGGGAATGAGCAGTTCTTC. It is translated as CASSLLGTMKLGNEQFF.

The table lists this clonotype with many counts. The chain carries TRBV11-2 and TRBJ2-2; D call uncertain. V was pared by 3 bases and J by 4 bases, with 12 bases between. Germline V gene data show CDR1 as SGHAT and CDR2 as FQNNGV. The CDR3 consists of 15 residues. CDR3: CASSFSGTFTGELFF. In DNA, the CDR3 is TGTGCCAGCAGCTTTTCAGGCACATTCACCGGGGAGCTGTTTTTT. The full variable domain, with the rest looked up from reference TRBV11-2 and TRBJ2-2, is EAGVAQSPRYKIIEKRQSVAFWCNPISGHATLYWYQQILGQGPKLLIQFQNNGVVDDSQLPKDRFSAERLKGVDSTLKIQPAKLEDSAVYLCASSFSGTFTGELFFGEGSRLTVL.

This clonotype appeared many times. The chain is built from TRBV2 and TRBJ2-7; 8 bases match TRBD2. Germline V gene data show CDR1 as SNHLY and CDR2 as FYNNEI. The J segment lost 7 bases and the V segment lost 6 bases, leaving 11 bases of the junction unmatched. The CDR3 consists of 14 residues. The CDR3 nucleotides read TGTGCCAGCAGGTTGCGGGGGGCGAATTGGGAGCAGTACTTC. Translated: CASRLRGANWEQYF.

In its sample, this clonotype was seen many times. This chain uses TRBV28 with TRBJ1-1; D remains unclear. The germline V gene encodes CDR1 MDHEN and CDR2 SYDVKM. There are 13 residues in the CDR3. Between the trimmed V and J ends, which lost 1 base and 3 bases, there was a span of 6 bases. The DNA of the CDR3 is TGTGCCAGCAGTTTATCACGGGACACTGAAGCTTTCTTT. Protein sequence: CASSLSRDTEAFF.

The V and J genes are TRBV7-2 and TRBJ1-1; a possible D gene is TRBD1 (6 bases). V lost 0 bases and J 2 bases, leaving 10 bases between the germline ends. The CDR3 length is 15 residues. Germline V lookup: CDR1 SGHTA, CDR2 FQGNSA. In nucleotides, the CDR3 is TGTGCCAGCAGCTTAGCGGCGGGGGCTAACACTGAAGCTTTCTTT. Translating gives CASSLAAGANTEAFF.

This clonotype was seen ten or more times. This chain uses TRBV11-2 with TRBJ2-7; no firm D call. CDR3 size: 16 residues. Trimming took 4 bases from V and 2 from J, leaving 18 bases between them. Germline V gene data show CDR1 as SGHAT and CDR2 as FQNNGV. CDR3 protein: CASSSTSRPKTYEQYF. The CDR3 DNA follows: TGTGCCAGCAGCTCCACCAGTCGACCCAAGACCTACGAGCAGTACTTC.

V and J are TRBV24-1 and TRBJ2-5, with TRBD2 as a possible D gene (6 bases). Per germline, CDR1 KGHDR and CDR2 SFDVKD. Trimming pared 5 bases from V and 4 bases from J, leaving 10 bases between. This CDR3 region has 13 residues. As DNA, the CDR3 is TGTGCCACCAGTGTGGGGGGTGGAGAGACCCAGTACTTC. Translation gives CATSVGGGETQYF.

This clonotype showed up just a few times. J is TRBJ1-4 and V is TRBV11-3; D possibly corresponds to TRBD1 (6 bases). Trimming stripped 5 bases from V and 0 bases from J, with 10 bases between. The CDR3 spans 15 residues. Germline V gene data show CDR1 as SGHNT and CDR2 as YENEEA. CDR3 sequence (DNA): TGTGCCAGCAGCCAAGGGGGGACAACTAATGAAAAACTGTTTTTT. Its protein product is CASSQGGTTNEKLFF.